This TCR beta chain was found in a study of T cell responses to AZD1222 COVID-19 vaccine. Libraries were prepared by immunoSEQ multiplex PCR; TCRdb keeps only in-frame clonotypes and omits some of them. This sample has about 160,000 clones; more than 70% occur once, and the top ten carry more than 5.5%. The germline V and J ends were trimmed by 6 bases and 0 bases, with 15 bases remaining between them. Germline V gives CDR1 MNHEY, CDR2 SVGAGI. The CDR3 contains 15 residues. Regarding the study as a whole: Vaccine-associated CD4 TCRs ranged over spike, dominating at 160-218 and 743-854.

To note about this clone: Its specificity is unknown.

The sample in question was peripheral blood, obtained on day 0 of AZD1222 vaccination. The chain recombines TRBV6-5 with TRBJ2-7, with D maybe TRBD1 (6 bases). This TCR derives from an adult in good health. CDR3 residues: CASSPEGGSSYEQYF. The DNA for the CDR3 is TGTGCCAGCAGCCCAGAAGGGGGTTCCTCCTACGAGCAGTACTTC.